The 13 T cell receptor beta chains below all came from one sample that was sequenced in a study of T cell responses to AZD1222 COVID-19 vaccine. Profiled with immunoSEQ multiplex PCR; TCRdb holds only in-frame clones, not every one. Seen here are about 96,000 clones, roughly 90% observed once, and the top ten hold under 30%. This specimen consisted of peripheral blood, obtained on day 0 of AZD1222 vaccination. The receptor set was obtained from an adult in good health.

This rearrangement joins TRBV7-3 to TRBJ2-5, with D unresolved. Trimming left V 1 base short and J 5 bases short, with 8 bases between. The germline CDR1 and CDR2 sequences are SGHTA and FQGTGA. The CDR3 length is 13 residues. This chain's CDR3 is CASSLNVLETQYF. The CDR3 nucleotides are TGTGCCAGCAGCTTAAACGTGTTGGAGACCCAGTACTTC.

The CDR3 loop is CASGLGGNEQFF. The CDR3 region has the DNA TGCGCCAGCGGATTGGGTGGAAATGAGCAGTTCTTC. J is TRBJ2-1 and V is TRBV5-1; no definite D call. Trimming stripped 7 bases from V and 7 bases from J, with 12 bases between. Germline CDR1 and CDR2: SGHRS and YFSETQ. This CDR3 is built from 12 residues.

The V and J genes are TRBV7-8 and TRBJ2-7; D might be TRBD2 (5 bases). Between the trimmed V and J ends, which lost 5 bases and 4 bases, there was a span of 6 bases. This CDR3 is built from 11 residues. From germline, CDR1 is SGHVS and CDR2 FQNEAQ. CDR3 region: CASSTSYEQYF. The CDR3 nucleotides are TGTGCCAGCAGCACTAGTTACGAGCAGTACTTC.

The chain has TRBV4-1 and TRBJ2-1, with D perhaps given as TRBD1 or TRBD2 (5 bases each). Trimming took off 1 base at V and 11 bases at J, with 6 bases between the two ends. Germline CDR1 and CDR2: MGHRA and YSYEKL. This CDR3 has 11 residues. CDR3 nucleotides: TGCGCCAGCAGCCAAGGGGGGAAGCAGTTCTTC. Translating gives CASSQGGKQFF.

V is TRBV11-2 and J is TRBJ1-4; D not certain. Germline loops: CDR1 SGHAT, CDR2 FQNNGV. Trimming cost V 3 bases and J 7 bases, with 18 bases left between them. The CDR3 has 16 amino acids. The CDR3 sequence is CASSFGLGPGSEKLFF. The CDR3 DNA sequence: TGTGCCAGCAGCTTCGGTCTCGGACCGGGGAGTGAAAAACTGTTTTTT.

The rearrangement uses TRBV4-2 and TRBJ2-4, with 12 bases aligning to TRBD2. The CDR3 contains 16 residues. V lost 4 bases, J lost 4 bases, and 5 bases stayed unmatched. Germline-derived CDR1 and CDR2 are LGHNA and YNFKEQ. The CDR3 DNA is TGTGCCAGCAGCCCCAGGACTAGCGGGGTTAAAAACATTCAGTACTTC. Its translation is CASSPRTSGVKNIQYF.

A few counts support this clone. V gene TRBV6-2 or TRBV6-3 combines with J gene TRBJ1-3; D is ambiguous. The CDR3 is 15 amino acids. Germline loops: CDR1 MNHEY, CDR2 SVGEGT. Trimming removed 6 bases from V and 0 bases from J, with 12 bases in between. The CDR3 bases are TGTGCCAGCAGCACCTCCCGCTTCTCTGGAAACACCATATATTTT. It codes for CASSTSRFSGNTIYF.

The chain carries TRBV6-5 and TRBJ2-2, with 9 bases identical to TRBD1. This CDR3 has 16 amino acids. The trim removed 1 base at V and 4 bases at J, leaving 4 bases unmatched. The germline V gene encodes CDR1 MNHEY and CDR2 SVGAGI. The CDR3 nucleotides read TGTGCCAGCAGTTACTTACCGGGACAGGGCACCGGGGAGCTGTTTTTT. It specifies CASSYLPGQGTGELFF.

The J gene is TRBJ2-7, the V gene TRBV13; 8 bases align to TRBD2. J gave up 0 bases and V 5 bases, and 6 bases lay outside the gene matches. There are 15 residues in the CDR3. Per the germline V gene, CDR1 is PRHDT and CDR2 is FYEKMQ (reference sequence). CDR3 loop: CASSPRRGGSYEQYF. CDR3 sequence (DNA): TGTGCCAGCAGCCCCCGCCGGGGGGGCTCCTACGAGCAGTACTTC. The complete variable domain, with remaining parts taken from reference TRBV13 and TRBJ2-7, reads AAGVIQSPRHLIKEKRETATLKCYPIPRHDTVYWYQQGPGQDPQFLISFYEKMQSDKGSIPDRFSAQQFSDYHSELNMSSLELGDSALYFCASSPRRGGSYEQYFGPGTRLTVT.

Only one count was recorded for this clone. This chain links TRBV19 with TRBJ2-1, with TRBD2 identical over 9 bases. Losses at the gene ends were 0 bases for V and 2 bases for J; bases not matched to a gene: 5. Germline-derived CDR1 and CDR2 are LNHDA and SQIVND (reference sequence). The CDR3 runs 17 residues. In nucleotides, the CDR3 is TGTGCCAGTAGTATAGATGGAGCGGGGGGACCCTACAATGAGCAGTTCTTC. This translates into CASSIDGAGGPYNEQFF.

This chain links TRBV28 with TRBJ1-5; D not certain. CDR3 length equals 13 residues. Germline values: CDR1 MDHEN, CDR2 SYDVKM. Trimming stripped 6 bases from V and 4 bases from J, with 10 bases between. The CDR3 reads CASRINSNQPQHF. In DNA, the CDR3 is TGTGCCAGCAGAATAAATTCGAATCAGCCCCAGCATTTT.

CDR3 residues: CASWGSGWQPFTDTQYF. The CDR3 nucleotides are TGTGCCAGCTGGGGGTCCGGGTGGCAGCCCTTTACAGATACGCAGTATTTT. V gene TRBV28 combines with J gene TRBJ2-3; D tentatively fits TRBD1 or TRBD2 (5 bases each). V was pared by 8 bases and J by 3 bases, with 24 bases between. From germline, CDR1 is MDHEN and CDR2 SYDVKM. The CDR3 spans 17 residues.

This clone appeared a single time. The chain is built from TRBV3-1 (or the pseudogene TRBV3-2) and TRBJ2-7; D is unresolved. The CDR3 spans 12 residues. Germline-derived CDR1 and CDR2 are LGHDT and YNNKEL (reference sequence). V was cut by 3 bases and J by 2 bases, with 5 bases left in between. CDR3 nucleotides: TGTGCCAGCAGCCATCTCGCCTACGAGCAGTACTTC. As protein: CASSHLAYEQYF.